These 3 T cell receptor beta chains share one sample of origin, sequenced in a study of human T cells and chemical hapten exposure. Each CDR3 protein gets one entry after TCRdb re-called the RACE reads with MiXCR. Of just over 350,000 distinct CDR3 sequences detected, about 6% appear once; the ten largest clones hold under 7%. Time point specified: patch test 2, 6 weeks after DPC sensitization. Specified treatment: therapeutic diphenylcyclopropenone sensitization with weekly scalp DPC. The sample here was whole blood, taken in connection with sensitization to the hapten diphenylcyclopropenone (DPC). These TCRs come from a woman aged 18-35 years with alopecia areata. Some clones in this sample may be carry-over from other donors' samples.

The chain has TRBV5-5 and TRBJ1-5; weak D call: TRBD1 (5 bases). Trimming removed 6 bases from V and 2 bases from J, with 15 bases in between. The germline CDR1 and CDR2 sequences are SGHKS and YYEKEE (reference sequence). The CDR3 loop spans 15 amino acids. The CDR3 here is CASNPTALRNQPQHF. As DNA, the CDR3 is TGTGCCAGCAACCCGACAGCGCTCCGCAATCAGCCCCAGCATTTT.

This clonotype was picked up a small number of times. The rearrangement uses TRBV28 and TRBJ2-7; D not certain. This CDR3 spans 13 amino acids. The V end lost 2 bases, the J end lost 3 bases, and 8 bases lay between the germline ends. Germline CDR1 is MDHEN and CDR2 is SYDVKM. The CDR3 coding sequence is TGTGCCAGCAGTTTAAGCAGAATCTACGAGCAGTACTTC. Protein: CASSLSRIYEQYF.

The chain uses TRBV20-1 and TRBJ2-3, with TRBD1 matching over 7 bases. There are 15 residues in the CDR3. The V gene end was trimmed by 7 bases and the J gene end by 5 bases; junction bases not matched to a gene: 15. The V gene's germline CDR1 is DFQATT and CDR2 SNEGSKA (reference sequence). The CDR3 DNA is TGCAGTGTTCAACCGCCAAGGGGGCAAGGAGATACGCAGTATTTT. It specifies CSVQPPRGQGDTQYF.